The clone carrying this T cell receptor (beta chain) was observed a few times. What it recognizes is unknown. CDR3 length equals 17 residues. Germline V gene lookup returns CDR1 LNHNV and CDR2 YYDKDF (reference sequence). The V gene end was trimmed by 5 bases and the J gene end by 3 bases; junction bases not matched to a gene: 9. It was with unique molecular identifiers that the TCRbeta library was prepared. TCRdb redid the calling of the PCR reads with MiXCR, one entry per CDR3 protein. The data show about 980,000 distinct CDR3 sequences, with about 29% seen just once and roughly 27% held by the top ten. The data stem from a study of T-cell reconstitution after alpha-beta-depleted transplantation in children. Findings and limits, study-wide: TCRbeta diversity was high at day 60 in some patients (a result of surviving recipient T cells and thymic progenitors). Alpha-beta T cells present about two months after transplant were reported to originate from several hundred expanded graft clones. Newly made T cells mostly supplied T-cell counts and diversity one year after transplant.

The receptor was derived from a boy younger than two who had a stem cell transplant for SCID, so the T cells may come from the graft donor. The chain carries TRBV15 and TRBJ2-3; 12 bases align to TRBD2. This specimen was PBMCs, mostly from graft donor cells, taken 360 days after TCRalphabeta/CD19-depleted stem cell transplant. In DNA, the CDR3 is TGTGCCACCAGCGGCGAACGACTAGCGGGGGTAACAGATACGCAGTATTTT. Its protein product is CATSGERLAGVTDTQYF.